This T cell receptor beta chain originates from a study of blood T cell repertoires in COVID-19. The wider study: Samples came from the United States, Italy and Spain, spanning acute and convalescent COVID-19. T cells, B-cell-depleted T cells, or PBMCs supplied cDNA or gDNA.

Study processing details: Researchers report that nucleated cell counts were estimated from reference gene primer amplification. The data were produced by immunoSEQ multiplex PCR, yet TCRdb's version contains in-frame clones alone and is incomplete. Clone size and the V and J calls come from that table; the DNA yielded D and trimming. The sample consists of tens of thousands of clones, 88% of them appearing once. Germline V gene sequence: CDR1 SGHNT, CDR2 YYREEE (reference sequence). The CDR3 is 13 amino acids. V shed 1 base and J 5 bases; nucleotides not matched to a gene: 1. This receptor was identified in a man aged 45 to 65 with active COVID-19. Sequenced material: peripheral blood. The rearrangement links TRBV5-4 to TRBJ2-5; 8 positions match TRBD1. CDR3 sequence: CASSLYRGETQYF. For the CDR3, the DNA is TGTGCCAGCAGCTTGTACAGGGGGGAGACCCAGTACTTC.